The rows below give T cell receptor beta chains drawn from one sample of a study of T cells after yellow fever vaccination. TCRdb used MiXCR to reprocess the 5' RACE reads, holding one entry per CDR3 protein. The sample contains around 500,000 distinct CDR3 sequences, around a fifth of which appear only once. The starting material was PBMCs, obtained less than 25 days after the first yellow fever vaccination. The receptors were gathered from a man aged 18 to 29 who received the YFV17D yellow fever vaccine. Both conserved end residues are part of each CDR3.

V | CDR3
TRBV7-9 | CASSPSFRSNEKLFF
TRBV28 | CASSLGGAGTGELFF
TRBV7-2 | CASSPLVGRGRASPLHF
TRBV7-3 | CASSSRGVASGANVLTF
TRBV27 | CASSLVPGVEKLFF
TRBV28 | CASSLGTFSYNEQFF
TRBV19 | CATSQGHLGYEQYF
TRBV29-1 | CSACEPLGEKLFF
TRBV27 | CASSLWGAEQYF
TRBV12-3/TRBV12-4 | CASSQGGDSNQPQHF
TRBV6-1 | CATSPKLSNTGELFF
TRBV6-2/TRBV6-3 | CASSYPHDEQYF
TRBV19 | CASSLGLATEQFF
TRBV20-1 | CSARDRGGGASLYGYTF
TRBV7-9 | CASSLVATGDGYTF
TRBV6-2/TRBV6-3 | CASSDRGGRYNEQFF
TRBV9 | CASSVAGDEGDTQYF
TRBV4-3 | CASSQFGGGTEAFF
TRBV4-3 | CASSQGGQPHQPQHF
TRBV6-2/TRBV6-3 | CASSYGDYRGELFF
TRBV20-1 | CSAPPIGATYGYTF
TRBV4-1 | CASSQDARKNQPQHF
TRBV13 | CASSEGQGEYSPLHF
TRBV18 | CASSQRPNTDTQYF
TRBV12-3/TRBV12-4 | CASNAGTPYGYTF
TRBV7-9 | CASSLVAAGAGETQYF
TRBV6-2/TRBV6-3 | CASSYRGNEQYF
TRBV11-2 | CASSSLGGSYNEQFF
TRBV7-3 | CASRSGRDTEAFF
TRBV12-3/TRBV12-4 | CASRRTGYNEQFF
TRBV24-1 | CATSVVAGGADTDTQYF
TRBV3-1 | CASSLVAVAVDTQYF
TRBV28 | CASSLQGGGNTIYF
TRBV7-9 | CASSIAGTGITGELFF
TRBV6-2/TRBV6-3 | CASSYGGGTYYEQYF
TRBV20-1 | CSARSNQPQHF
TRBV18 | CASSPRVLLRSGTEAFF
TRBV6-1 | CATQRGSGTDTQYF
TRBV14 | CASSQDTEAFF
TRBV20-1 | CSARQGSTEAFF
TRBV12-3/TRBV12-4 | CASSFWRGLAAKNIQYF
TRBV27 | CASSSGTGSTEAFF
TRBV7-9 | CATQTGNQPQHF
TRBV12-3/TRBV12-4 | CASSPGQGIYEQYF
TRBV20-1 | CSAGESGTSGGYGETQYF
TRBV19 | CASSRTRGTEAFF
TRBV5-1 | CASSLAVQGTSPLHF
TRBV29-1 | CSVVDRVETQYF
TRBV5-1 | CASSSGTDYEQYF
TRBV12-3/TRBV12-4 | CASSWDRETGELFF
TRBV7-3 | CASSPNGQGFGYTF
TRBV6-5 | CASSYSTPGAPEVKLFF
TRBV5-1 | CASSLVGYSGANVLTF
TRBV30 | CAWGQGMSAFF